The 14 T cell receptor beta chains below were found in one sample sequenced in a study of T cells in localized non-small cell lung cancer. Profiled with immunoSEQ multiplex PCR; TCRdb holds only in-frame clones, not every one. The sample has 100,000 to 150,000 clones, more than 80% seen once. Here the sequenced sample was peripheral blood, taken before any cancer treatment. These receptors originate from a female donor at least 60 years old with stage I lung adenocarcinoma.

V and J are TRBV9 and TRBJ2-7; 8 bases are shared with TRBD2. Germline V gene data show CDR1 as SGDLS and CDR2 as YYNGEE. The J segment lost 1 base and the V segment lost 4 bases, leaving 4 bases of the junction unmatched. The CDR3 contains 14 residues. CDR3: CASSSQRESYEQYF. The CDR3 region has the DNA TGTGCCAGCAGCTCTCAGCGGGAGTCCTACGAGCAGTACTTC.

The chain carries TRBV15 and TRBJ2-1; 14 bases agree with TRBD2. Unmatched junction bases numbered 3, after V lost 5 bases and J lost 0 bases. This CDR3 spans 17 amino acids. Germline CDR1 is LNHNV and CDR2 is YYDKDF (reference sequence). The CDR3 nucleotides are TGTGCCACCAGCGGGACTAGCGGGAGCCCCTCCTACAATGAGCAGTTCTTC. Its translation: CATSGTSGSPSYNEQFF.

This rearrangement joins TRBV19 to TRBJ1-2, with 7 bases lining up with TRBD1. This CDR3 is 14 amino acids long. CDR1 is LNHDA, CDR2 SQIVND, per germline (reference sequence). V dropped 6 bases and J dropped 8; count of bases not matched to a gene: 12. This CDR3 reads CASSHRGSRGGYTF. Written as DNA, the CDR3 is TGTGCCAGTAGCCACCGGGGCTCCAGGGGGGGCTACACCTTC. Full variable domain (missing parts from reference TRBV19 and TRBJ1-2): DGGITQSPKYLFRKEGQNVTLSCEQNLNHDAMYWYRQDPGQGLRLIYYSQIVNDFQKGDIAEGYSVSREKKESFPLTVTSAQKNPTAFYLCASSHRGSRGGYTFGSGTRLTVV.

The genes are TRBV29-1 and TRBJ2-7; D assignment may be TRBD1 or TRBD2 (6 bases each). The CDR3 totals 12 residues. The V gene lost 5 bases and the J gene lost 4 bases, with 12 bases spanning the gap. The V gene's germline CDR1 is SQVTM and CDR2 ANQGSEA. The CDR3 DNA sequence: TGCAGCGTTCAGGGGACTTATTACGAGCAGTACTTC. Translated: CSVQGTYYEQYF.

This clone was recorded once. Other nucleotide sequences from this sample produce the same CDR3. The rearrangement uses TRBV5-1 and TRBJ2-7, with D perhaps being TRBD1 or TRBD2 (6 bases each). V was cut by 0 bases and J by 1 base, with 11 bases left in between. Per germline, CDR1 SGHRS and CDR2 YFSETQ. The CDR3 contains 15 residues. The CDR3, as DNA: TGCGCCAGCAGCTTGGGGGGGGCCTCGTCCTACGAGCAGTACTTC. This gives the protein CASSLGGASSYEQYF.

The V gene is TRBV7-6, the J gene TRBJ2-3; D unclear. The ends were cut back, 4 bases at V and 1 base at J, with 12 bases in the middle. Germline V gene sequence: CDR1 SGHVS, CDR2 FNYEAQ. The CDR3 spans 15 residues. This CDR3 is CASSSPASRTDTQYF. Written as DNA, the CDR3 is TGTGCCAGCAGCTCCCCCGCGAGCCGCACAGATACGCAGTATTTT.

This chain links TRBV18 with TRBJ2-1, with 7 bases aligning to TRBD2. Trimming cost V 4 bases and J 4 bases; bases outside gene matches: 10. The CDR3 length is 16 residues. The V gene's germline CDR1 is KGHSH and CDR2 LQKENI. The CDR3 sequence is CASSLFGGSTYNEQFF. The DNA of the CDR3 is TGTGCCAGCTCACTTTTCGGGGGGAGTACTTACAATGAGCAGTTCTTC.

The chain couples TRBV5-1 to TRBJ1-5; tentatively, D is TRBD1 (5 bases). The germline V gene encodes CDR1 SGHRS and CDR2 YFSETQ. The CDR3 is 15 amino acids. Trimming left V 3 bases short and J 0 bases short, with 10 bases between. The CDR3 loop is CASSWGGDSNQPQHF. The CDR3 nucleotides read TGCGCCAGCAGCTGGGGAGGGGATAGCAATCAGCCCCAGCATTTT. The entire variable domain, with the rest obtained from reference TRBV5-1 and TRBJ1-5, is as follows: KAGVTQTPRYLIKTRGQQVTLSCSPISGHRSVSWYQQTPGQGLQFLFEYFSETQRNKGNFPGRFSGRQFSNSRSEMNVSTLELGDSALYLCASSWGGDSNQPQHFGDGTRLSIL.

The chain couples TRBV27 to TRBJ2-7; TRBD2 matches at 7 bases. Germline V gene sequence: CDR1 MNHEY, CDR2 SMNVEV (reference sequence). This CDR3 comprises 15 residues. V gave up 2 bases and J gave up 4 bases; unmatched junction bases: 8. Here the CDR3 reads CASSLGGVGTYEQYF. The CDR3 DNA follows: TGTGCCAGCAGTTTAGGGGGGGTTGGGACTTACGAGCAGTACTTC.

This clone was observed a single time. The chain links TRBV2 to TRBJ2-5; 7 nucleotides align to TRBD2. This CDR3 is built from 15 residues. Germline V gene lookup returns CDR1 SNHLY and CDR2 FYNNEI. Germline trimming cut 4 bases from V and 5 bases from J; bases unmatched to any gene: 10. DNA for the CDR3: TGTGCCAGCAGTGTGTCGATCCTAGCGGTCGAGACCCAGTACTTC. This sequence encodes CASSVSILAVETQYF. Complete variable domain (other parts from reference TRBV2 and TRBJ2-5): EPEVTQTPSHQVTQMGQEVILRCVPISNHLYFYWYRQILGQKVEFLVSFYNNEISEKSEIFDDQFSVERPDGSNFTLKIRSTKLEDSAMYFCASSVSILAVETQYFGPGTRLLVL.

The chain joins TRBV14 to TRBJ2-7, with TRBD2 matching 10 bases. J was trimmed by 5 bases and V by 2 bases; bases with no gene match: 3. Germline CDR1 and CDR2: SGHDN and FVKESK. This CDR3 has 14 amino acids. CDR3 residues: CASSQLAGAHEQYF. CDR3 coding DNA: TGTGCCAGCAGCCAACTAGCGGGAGCCCACGAGCAGTACTTC.

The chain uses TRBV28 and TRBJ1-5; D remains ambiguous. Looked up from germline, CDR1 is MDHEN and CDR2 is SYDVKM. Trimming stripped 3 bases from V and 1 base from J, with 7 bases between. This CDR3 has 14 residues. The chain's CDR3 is CASSFGGSNQPQHF. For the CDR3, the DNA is TGTGCCAGCAGTTTTGGAGGGAGCAATCAGCCCCAGCATTTT.

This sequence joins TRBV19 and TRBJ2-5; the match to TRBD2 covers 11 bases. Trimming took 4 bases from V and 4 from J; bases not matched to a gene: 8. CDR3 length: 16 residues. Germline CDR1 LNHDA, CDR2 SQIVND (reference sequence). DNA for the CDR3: TGTGCCAGTAGTAGGATTAGCGGGAGGGCCGGAGAGACCCAGTACTTC. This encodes CASSRISGRAGETQYF.

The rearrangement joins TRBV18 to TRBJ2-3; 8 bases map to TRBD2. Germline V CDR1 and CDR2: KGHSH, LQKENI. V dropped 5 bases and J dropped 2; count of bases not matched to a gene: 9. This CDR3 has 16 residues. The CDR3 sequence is CASSSVTSGFTDTQYF. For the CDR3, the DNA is TGTGCCAGCTCATCGGTCACTAGCGGCTTCACAGATACGCAGTATTTT.